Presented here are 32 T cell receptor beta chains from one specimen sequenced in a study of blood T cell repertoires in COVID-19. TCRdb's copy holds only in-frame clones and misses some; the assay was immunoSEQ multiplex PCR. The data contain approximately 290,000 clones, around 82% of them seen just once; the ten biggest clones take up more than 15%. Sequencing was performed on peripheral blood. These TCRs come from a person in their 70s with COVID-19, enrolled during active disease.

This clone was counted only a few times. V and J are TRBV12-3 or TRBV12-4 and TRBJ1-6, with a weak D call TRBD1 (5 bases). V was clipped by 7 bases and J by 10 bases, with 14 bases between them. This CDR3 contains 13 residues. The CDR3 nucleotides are TGTGCCAGCAAAACCAGGGAGGGATCACCCCTCCACTTT. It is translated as CASKTREGSPLHF.

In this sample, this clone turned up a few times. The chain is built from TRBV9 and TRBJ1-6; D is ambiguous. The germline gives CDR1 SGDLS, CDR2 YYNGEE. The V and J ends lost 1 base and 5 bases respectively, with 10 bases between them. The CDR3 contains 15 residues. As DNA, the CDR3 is TGTGCCAGCAGCGTATCTGGAGCAAATAATTCACCCCTCCACTTT. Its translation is CASSVSGANNSPLHF.

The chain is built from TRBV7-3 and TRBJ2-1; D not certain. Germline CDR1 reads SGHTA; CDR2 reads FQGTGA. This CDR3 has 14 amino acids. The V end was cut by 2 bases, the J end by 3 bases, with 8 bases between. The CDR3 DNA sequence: TGTGCCAGCAGCTTAGCGGTTGACTACAATGAGCAGTTCTTC. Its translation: CASSLAVDYNEQFF.

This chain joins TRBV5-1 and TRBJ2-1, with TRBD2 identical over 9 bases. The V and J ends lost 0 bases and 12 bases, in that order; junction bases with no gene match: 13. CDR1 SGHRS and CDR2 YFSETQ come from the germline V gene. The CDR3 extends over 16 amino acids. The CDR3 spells CASSLAASGTAGSQFF. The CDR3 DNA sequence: TGCGCCAGCAGCTTGGCCGCTAGCGGGACAGCCGGGTCGCAGTTCTTC.

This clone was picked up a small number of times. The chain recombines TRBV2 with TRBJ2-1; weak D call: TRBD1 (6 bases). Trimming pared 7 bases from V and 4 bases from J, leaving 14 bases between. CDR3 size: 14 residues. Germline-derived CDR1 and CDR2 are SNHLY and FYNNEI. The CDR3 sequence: CASKPGRGYNEQFF. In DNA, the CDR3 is TGTGCCAGCAAGCCCGGAAGGGGGTACAATGAGCAGTTCTTC.

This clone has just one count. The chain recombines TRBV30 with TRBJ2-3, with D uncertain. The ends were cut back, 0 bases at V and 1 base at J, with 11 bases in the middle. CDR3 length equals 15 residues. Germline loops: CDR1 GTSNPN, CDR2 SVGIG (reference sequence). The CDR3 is CAWSVVGGGTDTQYF. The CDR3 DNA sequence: TGTGCCTGGAGTGTAGTTGGTGGAGGCACAGATACGCAGTATTTT.

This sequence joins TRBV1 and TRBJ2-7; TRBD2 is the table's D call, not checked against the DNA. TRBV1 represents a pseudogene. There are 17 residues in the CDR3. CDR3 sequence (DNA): TGCACCAGCAGCCAAGATCCCGGGTACCCCTACGCGTACGAGCAGTACTTC. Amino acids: CTSSQDPGYPYAYEQYF.

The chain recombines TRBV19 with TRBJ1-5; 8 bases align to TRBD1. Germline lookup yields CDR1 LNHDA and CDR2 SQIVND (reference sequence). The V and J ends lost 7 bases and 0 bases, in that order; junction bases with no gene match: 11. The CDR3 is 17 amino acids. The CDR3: CASKAGQEIYSNQPQHF. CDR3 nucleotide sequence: TGTGCCAGTAAAGCGGGACAGGAGATTTATAGCAATCAGCCCCAGCATTTT. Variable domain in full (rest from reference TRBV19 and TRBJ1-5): DGGITQSPKYLFRKEGQNVTLSCEQNLNHDAMYWYRQDPGQGLRLIYYSQIVNDFQKGDIAEGYSVSREKKESFPLTVTSAQKNPTAFYLCASKAGQEIYSNQPQHFGDGTRLSIL.

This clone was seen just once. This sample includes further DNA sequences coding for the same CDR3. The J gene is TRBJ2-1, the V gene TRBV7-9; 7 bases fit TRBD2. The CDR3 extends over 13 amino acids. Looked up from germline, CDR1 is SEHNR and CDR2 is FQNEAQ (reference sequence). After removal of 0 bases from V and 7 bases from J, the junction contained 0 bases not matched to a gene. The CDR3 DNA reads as TGTGCCAGCAGCTTAGCGGGGGGGAATGAGCAGTTCTTC. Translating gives CASSLAGGNEQFF.

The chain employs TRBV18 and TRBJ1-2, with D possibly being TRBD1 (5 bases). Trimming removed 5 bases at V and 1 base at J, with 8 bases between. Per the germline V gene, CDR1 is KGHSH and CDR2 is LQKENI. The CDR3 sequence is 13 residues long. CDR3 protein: CASSGADNYGYTF. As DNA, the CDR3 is TGTGCCAGCTCAGGGGCGGATAACTATGGCTACACCTTC.

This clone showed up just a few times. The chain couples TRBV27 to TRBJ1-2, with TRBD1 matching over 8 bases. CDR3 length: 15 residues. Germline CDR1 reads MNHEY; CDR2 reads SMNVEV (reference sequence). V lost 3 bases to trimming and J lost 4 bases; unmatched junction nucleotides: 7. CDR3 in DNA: TGTGCCAGCAGTTTGAACAGGGGACAGGTCTATGGCTACACCTTC. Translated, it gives CASSLNRGQVYGYTF.

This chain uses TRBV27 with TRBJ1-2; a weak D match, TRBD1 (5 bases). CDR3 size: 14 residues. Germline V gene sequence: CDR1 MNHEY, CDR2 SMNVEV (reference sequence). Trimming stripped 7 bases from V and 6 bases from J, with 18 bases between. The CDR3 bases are TGTGCCAGCAAGGGACGGGAGCGACAACATGGCTACACCTTC. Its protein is CASKGRERQHGYTF.

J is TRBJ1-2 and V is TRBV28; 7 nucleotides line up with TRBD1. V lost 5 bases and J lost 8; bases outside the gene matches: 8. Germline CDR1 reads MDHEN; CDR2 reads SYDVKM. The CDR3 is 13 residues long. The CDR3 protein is CASSAPQGRGYTF. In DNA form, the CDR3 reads TGTGCCAGCAGTGCCCCACAGGGGCGGGGCTACACCTTC.

This CDR3 is CASSHPIGTSGYNEQFF. CDR3 nucleotides: TGTGCCAGCAGCCACCCAATTGGGACTAGCGGCTACAATGAGCAGTTCTTC. The chain is built from TRBV3-1 (or the pseudogene TRBV3-2) and TRBJ2-1; 11 nucleotides agree with TRBD2. The germline CDR1 and CDR2 sequences are LGHDT and YNNKEL (reference sequence). This CDR3 is built from 17 residues. V lost 3 bases to trimming and J lost 3 bases; unmatched junction nucleotides: 7.

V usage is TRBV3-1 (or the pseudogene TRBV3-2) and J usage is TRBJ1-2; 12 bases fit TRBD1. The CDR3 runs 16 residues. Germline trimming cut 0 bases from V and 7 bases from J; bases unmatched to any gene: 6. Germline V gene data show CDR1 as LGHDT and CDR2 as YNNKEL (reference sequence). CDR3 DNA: TGTGCCAGCAGCCAAGATCTGGGGGACAGGGGGCCTGGCTACACCTTC. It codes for CASSQDLGDRGPGYTF.

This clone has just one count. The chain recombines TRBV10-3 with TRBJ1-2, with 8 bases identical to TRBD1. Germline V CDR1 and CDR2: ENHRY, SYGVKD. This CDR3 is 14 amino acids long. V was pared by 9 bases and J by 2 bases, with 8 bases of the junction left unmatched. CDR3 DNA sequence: TGTGCCATACTGGGACAGGCGGGAAACTATGGCTACACCTTC. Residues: CAILGQAGNYGYTF.

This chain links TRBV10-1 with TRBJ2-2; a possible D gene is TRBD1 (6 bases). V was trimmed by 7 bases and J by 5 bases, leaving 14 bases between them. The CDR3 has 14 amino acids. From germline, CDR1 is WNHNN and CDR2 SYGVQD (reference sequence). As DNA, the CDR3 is TGCGCCAGCAAGGTAAGGGGGTTGACCGGGGAGCTGTTTTTT. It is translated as CASKVRGLTGELFF.

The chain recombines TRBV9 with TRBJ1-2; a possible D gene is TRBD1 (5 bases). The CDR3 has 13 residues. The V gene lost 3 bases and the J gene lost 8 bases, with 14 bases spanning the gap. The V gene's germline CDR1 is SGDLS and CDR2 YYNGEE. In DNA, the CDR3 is TGTGCCAGCAGCGCCGTCGGGGGTAAAGGCTACACCTTC. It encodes CASSAVGGKGYTF.

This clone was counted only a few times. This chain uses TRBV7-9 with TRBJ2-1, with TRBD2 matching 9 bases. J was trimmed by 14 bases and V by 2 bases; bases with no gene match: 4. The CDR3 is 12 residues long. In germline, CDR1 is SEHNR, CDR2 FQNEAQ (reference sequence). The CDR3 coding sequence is TGTGCCAGCAGCTTACCCGCGGGAGGGAAGTTCTTC. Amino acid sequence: CASSLPAGGKFF. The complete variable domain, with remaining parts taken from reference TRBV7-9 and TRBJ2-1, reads DTGVSQNPRHKITKRGQNVTFRCDPISEHNRLYWYRQTLGQGPEFLTYFQNEAQLEKSRLLSDRFSAERPKGSFSTLEIQRTEQGDSAMYLCASSLPAGGKFFGPGTRLTVL.

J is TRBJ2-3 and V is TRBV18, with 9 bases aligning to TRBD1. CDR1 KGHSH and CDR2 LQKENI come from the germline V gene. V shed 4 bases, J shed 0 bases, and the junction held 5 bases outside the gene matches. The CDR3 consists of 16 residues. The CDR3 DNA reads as TGTGCCAGCTCACGGGGGACAGGGAGTAGCACAGATACGCAGTATTTT. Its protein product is CASSRGTGSSTDTQYF.

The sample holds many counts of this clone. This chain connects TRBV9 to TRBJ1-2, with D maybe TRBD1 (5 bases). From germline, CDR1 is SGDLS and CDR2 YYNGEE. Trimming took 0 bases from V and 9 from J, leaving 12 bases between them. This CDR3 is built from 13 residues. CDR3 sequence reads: CASSVEGVGRYTF. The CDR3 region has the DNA TGTGCCAGCAGCGTAGAAGGGGTCGGGCGCTACACCTTC. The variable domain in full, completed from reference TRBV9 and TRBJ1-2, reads DSGVTQTPKHLITATGQRVTLRCSPRSGDLSVYWYQQSLDQGLQFLIQYYNGEERAKGNILERFSAQQFPDLHSELNLSSLELGDSALYFCASSVEGVGRYTFGSGTRLTVV.

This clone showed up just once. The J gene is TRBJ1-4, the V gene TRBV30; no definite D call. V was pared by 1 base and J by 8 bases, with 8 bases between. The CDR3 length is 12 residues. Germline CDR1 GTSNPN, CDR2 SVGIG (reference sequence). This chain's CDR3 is CAWSEQREKLFF. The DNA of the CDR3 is TGTGCCTGGAGTGAACAGCGGGAAAAACTGTTTTTT.

The CDR3 loop reads CASSLHSATNEKLFF. CDR3 DNA sequence: TGTGCCAGCAGTTTACACAGTGCAACTAATGAAAAACTGTTTTTT. The gene calls are TRBV28 and TRBJ1-4, with unresolved D. Trimming left V 2 bases short and J 0 bases short, with 7 bases between. The CDR3 extends over 15 amino acids. CDR1 and CDR2 from the germline V gene are MDHEN and SYDVKM.

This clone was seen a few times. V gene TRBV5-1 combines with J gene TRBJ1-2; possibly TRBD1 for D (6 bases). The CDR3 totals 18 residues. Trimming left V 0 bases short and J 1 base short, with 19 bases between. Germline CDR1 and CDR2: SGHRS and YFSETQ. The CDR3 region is CASSLAGATIGNNYGYTF. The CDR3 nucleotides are TGCGCCAGCAGCTTGGCAGGGGCGACAATTGGAAATAACTATGGCTACACCTTC.

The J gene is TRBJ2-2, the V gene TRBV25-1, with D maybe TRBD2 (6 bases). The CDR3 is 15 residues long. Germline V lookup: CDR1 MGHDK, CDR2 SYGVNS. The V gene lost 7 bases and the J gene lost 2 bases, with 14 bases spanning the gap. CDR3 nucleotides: TGTGCCAGCACCCCCGGGGGACTCAACACCGGGGAGCTGTTTTTT. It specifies CASTPGGLNTGELFF.

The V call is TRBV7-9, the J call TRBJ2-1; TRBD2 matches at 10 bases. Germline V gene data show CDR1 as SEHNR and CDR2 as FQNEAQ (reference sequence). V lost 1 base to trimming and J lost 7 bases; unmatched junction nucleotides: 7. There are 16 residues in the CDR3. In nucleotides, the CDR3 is TGTGCCAGCAGCTTAGGGGGAACTAGCGGGGTTAATGAGCAGTTCTTC. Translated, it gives CASSLGGTSGVNEQFF.

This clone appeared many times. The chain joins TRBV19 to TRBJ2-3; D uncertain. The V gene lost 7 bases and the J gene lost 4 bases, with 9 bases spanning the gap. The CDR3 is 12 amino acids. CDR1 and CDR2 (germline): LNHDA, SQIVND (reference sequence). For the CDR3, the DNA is TGTGCCAGTACAAATTCCCCAGATACGCAGTATTTT. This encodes CASTNSPDTQYF. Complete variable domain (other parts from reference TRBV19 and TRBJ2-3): DGGITQSPKYLFRKEGQNVTLSCEQNLNHDAMYWYRQDPGQGLRLIYYSQIVNDFQKGDIAEGYSVSREKKESFPLTVTSAQKNPTAFYLCASTNSPDTQYFGPGTRLTVL.

DNA for the CDR3: TGTGCCAGCAGTTACGTGGGGAGTCAATTTTCACCCCTCCACTTT. Its protein product is CASSYVGSQFSPLHF. The chain recombines TRBV6-5 with TRBJ1-6; D not certain. The ends were cut back, 2 bases at V and 9 bases at J, with 14 bases in the middle. The CDR3 covers 15 residues. Per the germline V gene, CDR1 is MNHEY and CDR2 is SVGAGI.

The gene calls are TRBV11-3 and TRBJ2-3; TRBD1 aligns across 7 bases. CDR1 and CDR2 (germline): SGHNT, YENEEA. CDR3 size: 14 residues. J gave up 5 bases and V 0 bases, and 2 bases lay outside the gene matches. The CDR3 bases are TGTGCCAGCAGCTTAGACGGGACAGTAGATACGCAGTATTTT. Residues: CASSLDGTVDTQYF.

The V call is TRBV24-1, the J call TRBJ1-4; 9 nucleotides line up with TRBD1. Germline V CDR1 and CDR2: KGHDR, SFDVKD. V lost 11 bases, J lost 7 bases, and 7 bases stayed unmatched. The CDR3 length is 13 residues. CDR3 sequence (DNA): TGTGCCAGTGCCGGGACAGGGTCTGAAAAACTGTTTTTT. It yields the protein CASAGTGSEKLFF.

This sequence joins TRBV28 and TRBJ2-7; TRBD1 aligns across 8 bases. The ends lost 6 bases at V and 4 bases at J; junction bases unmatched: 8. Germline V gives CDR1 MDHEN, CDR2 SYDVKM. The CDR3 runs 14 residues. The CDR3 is CASRSAGGRYEQYF. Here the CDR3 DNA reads TGTGCCAGCAGATCGGCAGGGGGCCGATACGAGCAGTACTTC. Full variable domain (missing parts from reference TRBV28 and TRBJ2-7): DVKVTQSSRYLVKRTGEKVFLECVQDMDHENMFWYRQDPGLGLRLIYFSYDVKMKEKGDIPEGYSVSREKKERFSLILESASTNQTSMYLCASRSAGGRYEQYFGPGTRLTVT.

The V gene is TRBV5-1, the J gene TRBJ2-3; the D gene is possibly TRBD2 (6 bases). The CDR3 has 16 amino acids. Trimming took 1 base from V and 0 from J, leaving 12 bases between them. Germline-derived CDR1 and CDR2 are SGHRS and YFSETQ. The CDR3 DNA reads TGCGCCAGCAGCTTGCCAAGGGACTTGAGCACAGATACGCAGTATTTT. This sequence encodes CASSLPRDLSTDTQYF.